This TCR beta chain was profiled in a study of blood T cell repertoires in COVID-19. Clones were sequenced by immunoSEQ multiplex PCR, and TCRdb holds only the in-frame ones, with some missing. This table has 250,000 or so clones, approximately 86% appearing once. CDR3 length: 13 amino acids. The germline V gene encodes CDR1 WSHSY and CDR2 SAAADI. V was clipped by 4 bases and J by 7 bases; unmatched bases: 6. Sequenced: peripheral blood. V is TRBV10-2 and J is TRBJ2-7, with 8 bases that match TRBD2. This TCR derives from a woman aged 55-69 years with COVID-19, enrolled during active disease. The CDR3 reads CASSGGRLGEQYF. Written as DNA, the CDR3 is TGCGCCAGCAGTGGCGGGAGGTTGGGGGAGCAGTACTTC.